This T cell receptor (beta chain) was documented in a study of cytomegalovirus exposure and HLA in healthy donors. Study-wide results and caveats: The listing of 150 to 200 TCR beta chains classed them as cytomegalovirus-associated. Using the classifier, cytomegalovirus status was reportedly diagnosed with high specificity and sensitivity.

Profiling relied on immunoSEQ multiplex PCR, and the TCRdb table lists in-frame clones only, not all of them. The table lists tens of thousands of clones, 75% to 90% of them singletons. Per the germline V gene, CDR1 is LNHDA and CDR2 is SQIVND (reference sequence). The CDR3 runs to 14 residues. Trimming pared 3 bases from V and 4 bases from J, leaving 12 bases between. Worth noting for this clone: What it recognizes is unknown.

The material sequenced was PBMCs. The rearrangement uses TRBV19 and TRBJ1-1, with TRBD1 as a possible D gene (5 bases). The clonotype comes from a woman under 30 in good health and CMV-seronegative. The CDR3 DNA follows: TGTGCCAGTAGTATGAGTCAGGGCGGCACTGAAGCTTTCTTT. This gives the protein CASSMSQGGTEAFF.